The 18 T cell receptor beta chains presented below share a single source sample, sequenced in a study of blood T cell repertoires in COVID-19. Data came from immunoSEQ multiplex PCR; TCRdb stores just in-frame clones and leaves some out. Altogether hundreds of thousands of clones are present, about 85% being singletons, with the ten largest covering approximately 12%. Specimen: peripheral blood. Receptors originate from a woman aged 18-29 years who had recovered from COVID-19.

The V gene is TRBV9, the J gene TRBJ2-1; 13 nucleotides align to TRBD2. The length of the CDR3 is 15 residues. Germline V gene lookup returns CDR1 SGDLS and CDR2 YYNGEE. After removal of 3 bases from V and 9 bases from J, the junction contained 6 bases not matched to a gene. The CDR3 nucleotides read TGTGCCAGCAGCGGTACTAGCGGGAGGGCGGGTGAGCAGTTCTTC. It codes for CASSGTSGRAGEQFF.

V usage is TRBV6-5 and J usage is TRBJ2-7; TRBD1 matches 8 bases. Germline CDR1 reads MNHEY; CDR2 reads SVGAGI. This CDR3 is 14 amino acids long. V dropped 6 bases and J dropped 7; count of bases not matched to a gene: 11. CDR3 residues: CASRHRTGLGEQYF. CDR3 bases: TGTGCCAGCAGACATCGGACAGGGTTGGGAGAGCAGTACTTC.

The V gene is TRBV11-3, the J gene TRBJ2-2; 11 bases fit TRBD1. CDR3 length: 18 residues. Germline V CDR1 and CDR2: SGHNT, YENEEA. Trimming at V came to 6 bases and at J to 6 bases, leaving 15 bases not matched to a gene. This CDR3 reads CASSEGQGAGDSPGELFF. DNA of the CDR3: TGTGCCAGCAGTGAAGGACAGGGGGCGGGGGATAGTCCCGGGGAGCTGTTTTTT.

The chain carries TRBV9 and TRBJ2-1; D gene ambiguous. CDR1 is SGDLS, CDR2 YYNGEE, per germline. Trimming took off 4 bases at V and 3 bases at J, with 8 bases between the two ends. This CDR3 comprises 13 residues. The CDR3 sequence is CASSSDNYNEQFF. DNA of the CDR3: TGTGCCAGCAGCTCCGACAACTACAATGAGCAGTTCTTC. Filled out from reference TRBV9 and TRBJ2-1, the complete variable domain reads DSGVTQTPKHLITATGQRVTLRCSPRSGDLSVYWYQQSLDQGLQFLIQYYNGEERAKGNILERFSAQQFPDLHSELNLSSLELGDSALYFCASSSDNYNEQFFGPGTRLTVL.

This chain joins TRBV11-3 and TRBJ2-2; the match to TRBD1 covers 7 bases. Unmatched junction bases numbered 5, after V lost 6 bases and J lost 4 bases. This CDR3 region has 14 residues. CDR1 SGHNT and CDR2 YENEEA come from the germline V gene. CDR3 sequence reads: CASSYRGLTGELFF. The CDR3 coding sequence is TGTGCCAGCAGTTACAGGGGCCTCACCGGGGAGCTGTTTTTT.

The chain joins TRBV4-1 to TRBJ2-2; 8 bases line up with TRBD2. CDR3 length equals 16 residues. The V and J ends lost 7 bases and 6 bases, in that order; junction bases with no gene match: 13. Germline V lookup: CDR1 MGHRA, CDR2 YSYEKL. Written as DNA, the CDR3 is TGCGCCAGCACTCTTTCCGGGACTAGTCTTGCCGGGGAGCTGTTTTTT. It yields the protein CASTLSGTSLAGELFF.

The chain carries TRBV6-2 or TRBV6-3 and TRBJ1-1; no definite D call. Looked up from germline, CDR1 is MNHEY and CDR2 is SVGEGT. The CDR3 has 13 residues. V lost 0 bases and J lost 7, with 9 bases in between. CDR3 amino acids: CASSYSRVHEAFF. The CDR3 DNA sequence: TGTGCCAGCAGTTACTCGAGAGTGCATGAAGCTTTCTTT.

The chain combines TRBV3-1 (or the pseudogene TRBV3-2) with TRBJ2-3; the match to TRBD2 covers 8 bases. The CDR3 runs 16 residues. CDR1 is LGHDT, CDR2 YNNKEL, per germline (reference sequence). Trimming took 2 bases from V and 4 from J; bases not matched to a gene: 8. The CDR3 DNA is TGTGCCAGCAGCCAACCCTCGACTAGCGTCTCAGATACGCAGTATTTT. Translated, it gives CASSQPSTSVSDTQYF.

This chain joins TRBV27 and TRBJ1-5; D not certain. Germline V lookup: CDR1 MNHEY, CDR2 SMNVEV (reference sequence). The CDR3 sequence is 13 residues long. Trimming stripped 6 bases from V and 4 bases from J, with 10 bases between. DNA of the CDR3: TGTGCCAGCAGGTACGGGGAAAATCAGCCCCAGCATTTT. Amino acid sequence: CASRYGENQPQHF.

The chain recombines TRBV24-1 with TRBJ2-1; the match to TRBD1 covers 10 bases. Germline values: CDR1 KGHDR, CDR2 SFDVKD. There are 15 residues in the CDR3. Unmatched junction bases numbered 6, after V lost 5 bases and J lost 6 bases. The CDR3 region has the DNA TGTGCCACCAGTGGTCCGGGACAGGGGTTCAATGAGCAGTTCTTC. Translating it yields CATSGPGQGFNEQFF.

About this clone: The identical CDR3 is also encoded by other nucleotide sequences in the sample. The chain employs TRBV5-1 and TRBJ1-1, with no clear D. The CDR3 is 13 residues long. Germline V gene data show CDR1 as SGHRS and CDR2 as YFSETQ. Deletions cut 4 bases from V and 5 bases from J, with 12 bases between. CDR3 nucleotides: TGCGCCAGCAGCCTAACCGGTTATACTGAAGCTTTCTTT. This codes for CASSLTGYTEAFF.

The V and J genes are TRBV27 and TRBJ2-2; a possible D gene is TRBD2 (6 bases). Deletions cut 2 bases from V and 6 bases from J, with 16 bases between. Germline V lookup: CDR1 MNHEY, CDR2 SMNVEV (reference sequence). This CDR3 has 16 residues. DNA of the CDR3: TGTGCCAGCAGTTTACCCAGCGGGCGAGGGGCCGGGGAGCTGTTTTTT. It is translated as CASSLPSGRGAGELFF.

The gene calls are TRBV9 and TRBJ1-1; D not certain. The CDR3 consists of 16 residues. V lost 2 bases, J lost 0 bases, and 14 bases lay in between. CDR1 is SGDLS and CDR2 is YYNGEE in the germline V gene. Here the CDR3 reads CASSVEEENMNTEAFF. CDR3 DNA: TGTGCCAGCAGCGTCGAAGAGGAGAACATGAACACTGAAGCTTTCTTT.

The CDR3 bases are TGTGCCAGCAGCTTTTGGACACGGGAAGAGACCCAGTACTTC. Translation gives CASSFWTREETQYF. The rearrangement links TRBV5-6 to TRBJ2-5; tentative D call: TRBD1 (5 bases). Germline V lookup: CDR1 SGHDT, CDR2 YYEEEE. V was cut by 2 bases and J by 3 bases, with 11 bases left in between. This CDR3 has 14 residues.

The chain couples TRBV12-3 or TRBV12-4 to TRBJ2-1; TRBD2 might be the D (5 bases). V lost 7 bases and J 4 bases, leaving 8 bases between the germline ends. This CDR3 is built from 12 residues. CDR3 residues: CASTREYNEQFF. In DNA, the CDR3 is TGTGCCAGCACGAGGGAGTACAATGAGCAGTTCTTC.

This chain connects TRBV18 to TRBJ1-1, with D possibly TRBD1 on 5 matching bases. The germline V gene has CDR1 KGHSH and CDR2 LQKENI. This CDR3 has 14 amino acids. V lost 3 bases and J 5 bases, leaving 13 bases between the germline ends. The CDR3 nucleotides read TGTGCCAGCTCACCGGGGCAGACCTATACTGAAGCTTTCTTT. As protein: CASSPGQTYTEAFF. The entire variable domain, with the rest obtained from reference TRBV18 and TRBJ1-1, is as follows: NAGVMQNPRHLVRRRGQEARLRCSPMKGHSHVYWYRQLPEEGLKFMVYLQKENIIDESGMPKERFSAEFPKEGPSILRIQQVVRGDSAAYFCASSPGQTYTEAFFGQGTRLTVV.

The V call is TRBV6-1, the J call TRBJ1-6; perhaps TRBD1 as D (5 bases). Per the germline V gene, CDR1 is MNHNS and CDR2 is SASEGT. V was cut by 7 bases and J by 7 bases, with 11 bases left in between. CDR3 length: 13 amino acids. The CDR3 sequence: CASISGYNSPLHF. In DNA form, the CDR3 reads TGTGCCAGCATCTCAGGGTACAATTCACCCCTCCACTTT.

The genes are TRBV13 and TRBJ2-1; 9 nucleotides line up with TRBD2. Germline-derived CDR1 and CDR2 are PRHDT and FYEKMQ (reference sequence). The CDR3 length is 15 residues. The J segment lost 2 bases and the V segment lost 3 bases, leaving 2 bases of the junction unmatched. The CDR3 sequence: CASSLTSGTYNEQFF. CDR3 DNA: TGTGCCAGCAGCTTGACTAGCGGCACCTACAATGAGCAGTTCTTC.